One sample yielded the 8 T cell receptor beta chains listed below, sequenced in a study of shared clonotypes between healthy human individuals. Assay: immunoSEQ multiplex PCR; the TCRdb copy retains only in-frame clones and omits some. The profile shows some 1.4 million clones, around 97% of them singletons. Material: naive CD4+ T cells sorted from blood. Regarding subset: CD45RA+ positively selected. Source of these receptors: a man under 40 in good health.

The gene calls are TRBV19 and TRBJ1-5; 7 nucleotides line up with TRBD1. This CDR3 is 17 amino acids long. Germline CDR1 LNHDA, CDR2 SQIVND (reference sequence). Trimming removed 7 bases from V and 7 bases from J; junction bases left unmatched: 19. CDR3 sequence (DNA): TGTGCCAGTACAAAGGGGGCGGCGGGTATTGGGAGGCAGCCCCAGCATTTT. This sequence encodes CASTKGAAGIGRQPQHF.

The count of this clone is one. The V gene is TRBV7-3, the J gene TRBJ1-2; D not resolved. V was shortened by 2 bases and J by 8 bases, with 12 bases between the two germline ends. The CDR3 consists of 13 residues. CDR1 is SGHTA, CDR2 FQGTGA, per germline. The CDR3 sequence: CASSLPGSLGYTF. The CDR3 DNA is TGTGCCAGCAGCTTACCGGGGAGCTTGGGCTACACCTTC.

The CDR3 sequence is CAISEIGATDTQYF. The DNA for the CDR3 is TGTGCCATCAGTGAGATAGGAGCAACAGATACGCAGTATTTT. The chain is built from TRBV10-3 and TRBJ2-3, with D unresolved. V lost 2 bases to trimming and J lost 3 bases, with 9 bases between them. Looked up from germline, CDR1 is ENHRY and CDR2 is SYGVKD. The CDR3 sequence is 14 residues long.

This chain links TRBV4-2 with TRBJ2-4; a weak D match, TRBD2 (6 bases). Trimming shortened V by 2 bases and J by 0 bases, and 11 bases separated the two germline ends. This CDR3 comprises 16 residues. CDR1 and CDR2 (germline): LGHNA, YNFKEQ. In DNA form, the CDR3 reads TGTGCCAGCAGCCAAATGGAGGGCATAGCCAAAAACATTCAGTACTTC. Translation gives CASSQMEGIAKNIQYF.

The chain is built from TRBV25-1 and TRBJ2-7, with 12 bases matching TRBD2. There are 16 residues in the CDR3. Per the germline V gene, CDR1 is MGHDK and CDR2 is SYGVNS. V trimming: 4 bases; J trimming: 7 bases; junction bases outside the gene matches: 11. CDR3 nucleotide sequence: TGTGCCAGCAGTGTGATACTAGCGGGAGGTTTTGTTGAGCAGTACTTC. Translation: CASSVILAGGFVEQYF.

J is TRBJ2-2 and V is TRBV28; 8 bases agree with TRBD1. The CDR3 extends over 17 amino acids. The germline V gene encodes CDR1 MDHEN and CDR2 SYDVKM. The V segment lost 6 bases and the J segment 5 bases; nucleotides outside the gene matches: 14. The CDR3 DNA reads as TGTGCCAGCAGGACCTCTCCAGGGGGCGGATGGACCGGGGAGCTGTTTTTT. Its translation is CASRTSPGGGWTGELFF.

As to this clone: The same CDR3 is also encoded by other DNA sequences in this sample. The V and J genes are TRBV5-1 and TRBJ2-7, with a possible D match to TRBD1 (5 bases). Per the germline V gene, CDR1 is SGHRS and CDR2 is YFSETQ. The CDR3 length is 14 residues. Trimming took 0 bases from V and 2 from J, leaving 9 bases between them. CDR3 DNA sequence: TGCGCCAGCAGCTTGGAAGGGGCTGCCTACGAGCAGTACTTC. Translating it yields CASSLEGAAYEQYF.

The DNA of the CDR3 is TGTGCCAGCAGCTTTGCGGGAGGAACTGAGCAGTACTTC. It translates to CASSFAGGTEQYF. This rearrangement joins TRBV11-3 to TRBJ2-7; 8 bases are a match to TRBD2. Germline V CDR1 and CDR2: SGHNT, YENEEA. With 3 bases clipped from V and 7 bases from J, the junction kept 5 bases outside the gene matches. The CDR3 length is 13 residues.